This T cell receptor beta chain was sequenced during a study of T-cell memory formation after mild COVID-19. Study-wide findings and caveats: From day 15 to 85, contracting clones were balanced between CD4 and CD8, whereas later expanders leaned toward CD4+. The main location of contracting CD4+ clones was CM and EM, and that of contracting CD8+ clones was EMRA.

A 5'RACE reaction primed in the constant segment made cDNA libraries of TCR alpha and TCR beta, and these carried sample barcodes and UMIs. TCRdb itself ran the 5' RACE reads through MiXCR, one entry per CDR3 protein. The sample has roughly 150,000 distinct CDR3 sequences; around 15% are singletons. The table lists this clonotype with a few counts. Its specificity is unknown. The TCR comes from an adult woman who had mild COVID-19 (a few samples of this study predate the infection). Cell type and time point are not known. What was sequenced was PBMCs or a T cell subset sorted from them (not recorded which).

This chain's CDR3 is CATTGDWTGNQPQHF. Here the CDR3 DNA reads TGTGCCACCACAGGGGATTGGACAGGCAATCAGCCCCAGCATTTT. The chain links TRBV6-1 to TRBJ1-5; 7 nucleotides line up with TRBD1. The CDR3 is made up of 15 amino acids. Germline V CDR1 and CDR2: MNHNS, SASEGT. V shed 10 bases and J 2 bases; nucleotides not matched to a gene: 11.